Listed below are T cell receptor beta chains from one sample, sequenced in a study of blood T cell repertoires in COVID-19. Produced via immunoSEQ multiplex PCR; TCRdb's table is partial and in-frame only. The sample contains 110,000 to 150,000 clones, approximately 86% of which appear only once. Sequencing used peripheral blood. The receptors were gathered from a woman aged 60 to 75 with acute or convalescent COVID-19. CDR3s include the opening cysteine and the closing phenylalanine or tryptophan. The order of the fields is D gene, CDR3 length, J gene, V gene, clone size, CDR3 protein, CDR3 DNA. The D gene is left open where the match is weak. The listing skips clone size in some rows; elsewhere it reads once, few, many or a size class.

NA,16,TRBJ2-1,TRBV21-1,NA,CASSKAGLSSYNEQFF,TGTGCCAGCAGCAAAGCGGGGCTCAGCTCCTACAATGAGCAGTTCTTC
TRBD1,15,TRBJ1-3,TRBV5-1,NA,CASSFGDRVRNTIYF,TGCGCCAGCAGCTTTGGAGACAGGGTAAGAAACACCATATATTTT
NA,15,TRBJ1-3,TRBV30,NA,CAWTRPTEEGNTIYF,TGTGCCTGGACCCGCCCGACCGAGGAGGGAAACACCATATATTTT
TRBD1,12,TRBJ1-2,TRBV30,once,CAWTKGGGGYTF,TGTGCCTGGACCAAAGGGGGCGGCGGCTACACCTTC
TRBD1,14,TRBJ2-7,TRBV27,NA,CATASGTGAYEQYF,TGTGCCACCGCATCCGGGACAGGGGCCTACGAGCAGTACTTC
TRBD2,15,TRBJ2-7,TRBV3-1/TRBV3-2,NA,CASSRGSGSSYEQYF,TGTGCCAGCAGCCGGGGTAGCGGGTCCTCCTACGAGCAGTACTTC
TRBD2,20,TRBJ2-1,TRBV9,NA,CASSVQDGRNSGGAGNEQFF,TGTGCCAGCAGCGTTCAGGACGGAAGAAATAGCGGGGGGGCCGGGAATGAGCAGTTCTTC
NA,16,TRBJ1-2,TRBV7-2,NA,CASSFLPGGGDLGYTF,TGTGCCAGCAGCTTCCTCCCCGGGGGGGGAGACTTGGGCTACACCTTC
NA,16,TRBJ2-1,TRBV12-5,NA,CASGLPPDSPYNEQFF,TGTGCTAGTGGTTTGCCCCCGGACTCCCCCTACAATGAGCAGTTCTTC
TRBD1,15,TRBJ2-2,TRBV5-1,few,CASSGDRASTGELFF,TGCGCCAGCAGCGGGGACAGGGCATCAACCGGGGAGCTGTTTTTT
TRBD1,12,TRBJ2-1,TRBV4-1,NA,CASSRTGNEQFF,TGCGCCAGCAGCCGGACAGGGAATGAGCAGTTCTTC
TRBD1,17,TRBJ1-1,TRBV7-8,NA,CASSSQGATPAGTEAFF,TGTGCCAGCAGCTCACAGGGGGCGACCCCCGCCGGCACTGAAGCTTTCTTT
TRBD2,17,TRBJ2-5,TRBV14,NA,CASSQEPLGGGKETQYF,TGTGCCAGCAGCCAAGAGCCGCTTGGCGGGGGAAAAGAGACCCAGTACTTC
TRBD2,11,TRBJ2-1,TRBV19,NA,CASSTGGGQFF,TGTGCCAGTAGTACAGGCGGGGGGCAGTTCTTC
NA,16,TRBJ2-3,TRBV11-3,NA,CASSLVRGSAGDTQYF,TGTGCCAGCAGCTTAGTACGGGGGTCTGCAGGAGATACGCAGTATTTT
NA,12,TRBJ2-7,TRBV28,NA,CASSSLEVGQYF,TGTGCCAGCAGTTCCCTGGAGGTAGGGCAGTACTTC
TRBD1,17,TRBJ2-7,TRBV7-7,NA,CASSLGAVGTGRHEQYF,TGTGCTAGCAGCTTAGGGGCGGTGGGGACAGGGAGACACGAGCAGTACTTC
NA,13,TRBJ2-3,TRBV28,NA,CASSLPSRATQYF,TGTGCCAGCAGCCTCCCCTCGCGAGCTACGCAGTATTTT
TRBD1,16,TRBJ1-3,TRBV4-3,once,CASSQGQTRSGNTIYF,TGCGCCAGCAGCCAGGGACAGACTCGGTCTGGAAACACCATATATTTT
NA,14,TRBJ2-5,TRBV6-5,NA,CASSSQGLGETQYF,TGTGCCAGCAGCTCCCAGGGGTTAGGAGAGACCCAGTACTTC
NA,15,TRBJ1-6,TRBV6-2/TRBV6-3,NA,CASSWAAVYNSPLHF,TGTGCCAGCAGCTGGGCCGCTGTCTATAATTCACCCCTCCACTTT
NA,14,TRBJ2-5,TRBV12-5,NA,CASGPLAEGETQYF,TGTGCTAGTGGACCTTTAGCGGAGGGAGAGACCCAGTACTTC
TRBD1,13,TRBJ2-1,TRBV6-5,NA,CASSYGQGMGQFF,TGTGCCAGCAGTTACGGACAGGGAATGGGGCAGTTCTTC
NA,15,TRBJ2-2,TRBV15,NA,CATSRWDNTDGELFF,TGTGCCACCAGCAGATGGGACAACACCGACGGGGAGCTGTTTTTT
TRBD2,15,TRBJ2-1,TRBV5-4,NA,CASSRGDSSYNEQFF,TGTGCCAGCAGCCGGGGGGATAGCTCCTACAATGAGCAGTTCTTC
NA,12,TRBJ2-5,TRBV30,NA,CAWSASYETQYF,TGTGCCTGGAGCGCCTCCTATGAGACCCAGTACTTC
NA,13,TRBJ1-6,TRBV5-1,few,CASSGQGDSPLHF,TGCGCCAGCAGTGGGCAGGGTGATTCACCCCTCCACTTT
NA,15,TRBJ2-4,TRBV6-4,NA,CASSARTVEENIQYF,TGTGCCAGCAGTGCTCGGACAGTTGAAGAAAACATTCAGTACTTC
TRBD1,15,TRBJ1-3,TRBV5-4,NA,CASSLGGGLGDTIYF,TGTGCCAGCAGCTTGGGAGGGGGCCTAGGAGACACCATATATTTT
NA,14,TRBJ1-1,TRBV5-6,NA,CASSLPGHLTEAFF,TGTGCCAGCAGCTTGCCTGGACACCTCACTGAAGCTTTCTTT
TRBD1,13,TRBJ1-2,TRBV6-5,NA,CARGDRGVNGYTF,TGTGCCAGGGGAGACAGGGGAGTCAATGGCTACACCTTC
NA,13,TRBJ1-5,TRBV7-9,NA,CASSLEGGQPQHF,TGTGCCAGCAGCTTAGAGGGAGGTCAGCCCCAGCATTTT
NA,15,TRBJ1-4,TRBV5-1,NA,CASSLGGKGSEKLFF,TGCGCCAGCAGCTTGGGAGGGAAAGGTAGCGAAAAACTGTTTTTT
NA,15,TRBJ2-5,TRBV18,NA,CASSPPRGWEETQYF,TGTGCCAGCTCACCACCCCGCGGATGGGAGGAGACCCAGTACTTC
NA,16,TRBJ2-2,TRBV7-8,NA,CASSRVPGPTTGELFF,TGTGCCAGCAGCCGAGTCCCGGGTCCTACCACCGGGGAGCTGTTTTTT
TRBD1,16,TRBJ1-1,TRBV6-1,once,CASSEQEGALGTEAFF,TGTGCCAGCAGTGAACAAGAGGGGGCTTTGGGCACTGAAGCTTTCTTT
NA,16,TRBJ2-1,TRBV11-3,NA,CASSLSRGNSYNEQFF,TGTGCCAGCAGCTTAAGTAGGGGGAACTCCTACAATGAGCAGTTCTTC
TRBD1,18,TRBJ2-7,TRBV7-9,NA,CASSLQEGGQGASYEQYF,TGTGCCAGCAGCTTACAAGAAGGGGGCCAGGGGGCCTCCTACGAGCAGTACTTC
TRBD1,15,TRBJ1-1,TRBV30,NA,CAWRLNQGAWTEAFF,TGTGCCTGGAGACTCAACCAGGGGGCGTGGACTGAAGCTTTCTTT
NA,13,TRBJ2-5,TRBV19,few,CASSGVGQETQYF,TGTGCCAGTAGCGGGGTAGGCCAAGAGACCCAGTACTTC
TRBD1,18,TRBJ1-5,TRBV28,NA,CASSFGQGAPLGNQPQHF,TGTGCCAGCAGTTTTGGACAGGGGGCCCCCCTTGGAAATCAGCCCCAGCATTTT
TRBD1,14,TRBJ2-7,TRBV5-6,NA,CASSFRGQHYEQYF,TGTGCCAGCAGCTTCCGGGGACAGCACTACGAGCAGTACTTC